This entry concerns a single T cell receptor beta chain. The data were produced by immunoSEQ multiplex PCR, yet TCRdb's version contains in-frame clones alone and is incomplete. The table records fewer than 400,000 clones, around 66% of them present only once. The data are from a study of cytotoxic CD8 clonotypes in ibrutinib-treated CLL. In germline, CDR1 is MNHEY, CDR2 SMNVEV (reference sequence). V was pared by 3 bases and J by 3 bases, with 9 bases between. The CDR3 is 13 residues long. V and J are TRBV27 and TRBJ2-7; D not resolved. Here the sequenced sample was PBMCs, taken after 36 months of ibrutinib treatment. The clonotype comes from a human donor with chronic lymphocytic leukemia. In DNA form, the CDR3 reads TGTGCCAGCAGTTTCTCACCGCGCTACGAGCAGTACTTC. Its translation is CASSFSPRYEQYF.